What follows describes a single TCR beta chain. Antigen unknown. A much larger clone lies one base from this, so it may be a read error. This sample stems from a study of beta chain features in type 1 diabetes. Study observations and caveats: Shortening of TCRB CDR3s, moderate but significant, appeared in all four CD4+ subsets of Type 1 diabetes patients. Patients with type 1 diabetes carried fewer insertions and had more deletions at their VDJ junctions.

Reverse transcription of all isolated RNA meant that expressed TCRB transcripts were sequenced. Here immunoSEQ multiplex PCR was the method, and the copy in TCRdb shows in-frame clones only, minus some. The data contain 150,000 to 200,000 clones, 9% of them singletons. CD45RO/CCR7/CD25/CD127/CD95/CD27 separated CD4+ naive, central memory, regulatory and stem cell-like memory cells by sorting. This TCR was recovered from a woman in her 30s with type 1 diabetes. Source material: central memory CD4+ T cells from blood.

CDR3 bases: TGTGCCAGCAGCTTACAGGGTAACACTGAAGCTTTCTTT. This codes for CASSLQGNTEAFF. The V gene is TRBV7-3, the J gene TRBJ1-1; D possibly corresponds to TRBD1 (5 bases). This CDR3 has 13 amino acids. CDR1 and CDR2 from the germline V gene are SGHTA and FQGTGA. The V and J ends lost 2 bases and 2 bases respectively, with 6 bases between them.